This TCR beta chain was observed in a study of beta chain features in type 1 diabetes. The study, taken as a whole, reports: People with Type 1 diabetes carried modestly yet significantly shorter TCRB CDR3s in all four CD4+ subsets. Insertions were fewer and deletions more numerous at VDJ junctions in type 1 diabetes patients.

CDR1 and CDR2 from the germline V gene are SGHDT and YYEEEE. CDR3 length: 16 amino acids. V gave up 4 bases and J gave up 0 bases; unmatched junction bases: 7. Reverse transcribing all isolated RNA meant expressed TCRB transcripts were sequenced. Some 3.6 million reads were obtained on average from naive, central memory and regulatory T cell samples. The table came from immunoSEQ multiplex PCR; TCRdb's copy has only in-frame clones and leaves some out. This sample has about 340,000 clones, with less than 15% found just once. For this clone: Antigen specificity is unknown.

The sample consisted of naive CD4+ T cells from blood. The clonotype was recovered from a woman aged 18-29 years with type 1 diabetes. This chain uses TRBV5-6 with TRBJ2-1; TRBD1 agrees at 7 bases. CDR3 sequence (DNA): TGTGCCAGCAGCCTGCCGGGACAGCCCTCCTACAATGAGCAGTTCTTC. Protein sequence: CASSLPGQPSYNEQFF.